These 17 T cell receptor beta chains originate from one sample sequenced in a study of CD8 T cells in Susac syndrome. About 0.45 to 1 ug RNA was reverse transcribed with random hexamers. One entry per CDR3 protein, called by TCRdb with MiXCR from the immunoSEQ multiplex PCR reads. There are 150,000 or so distinct CDR3 sequences in the sample; just under 95% occur only once, and roughly 0.13% lies in the top ten. Material: CD4+ T cells from PBMCs. All receptors derive from a human donor in good health.

This chain connects TRBV6-6 to TRBJ2-7, with D possibly matching TRBD1 (5 bases). V shed 4 bases and J shed 2 bases, with 15 bases lying between them. The CDR3 is 15 amino acids. Germline values: CDR1 MNHNY, CDR2 SVGAGI (reference sequence). The CDR3 nucleotides read TGTGCCAGCAGTTTACCGGACACCCTTACCTACGAGCAGTACTTC. This codes for CASSLPDTLTYEQYF.

This sequence joins TRBV5-1 and TRBJ2-3; no reliable D call. The V gene's germline CDR1 is SGHRS and CDR2 YFSETQ. The length of the CDR3 is 14 residues. Trimming pared 0 bases from V and 5 bases from J, leaving 10 bases between. The CDR3 region has the DNA TGCGCCAGCAGCTTGGCTGCAGTCCGAGATACGCAGTATTTT. This encodes CASSLAAVRDTQYF.

The chain recombines TRBV7-6 with TRBJ2-7; 12 nucleotides line up with TRBD2. CDR1 SGHVS and CDR2 FNYEAQ come from the germline V gene. Trimming removed 5 bases from V and 5 bases from J; junction bases left unmatched: 4. The CDR3 covers 14 residues. The CDR3, as DNA: TGTGCCAGCAGCCAGAGACTAGCGGGGGACGAGCAGTACTTC. It codes for CASSQRLAGDEQYF.

A single count supports this clonotype. This chain links TRBV20-1 with TRBJ1-3; no firm D call. CDR3 length: 12 residues. CDR1 and CDR2 (germline): DFQATT, SNEGSKA (reference sequence). The V end lost 4 bases, the J end lost 1 base, and 5 bases lay between the germline ends. The CDR3 sequence is CSATRSGNTIYF. The DNA of the CDR3 is TGCAGTGCTACCCGATCTGGAAACACCATATATTTT.

CDR3 DNA: TGTGCCACCAGCGAATCCGGGACAGGGAAAGAAAAACTGTTTTTT. Protein sequence: CATSESGTGKEKLFF. This chain uses TRBV15 with TRBJ1-4, with TRBD1 matching 9 bases. The CDR3 totals 15 residues. The trim removed 5 bases at V and 8 bases at J, leaving 9 bases unmatched. CDR1 is LNHNV, CDR2 YYDKDF, per germline (reference sequence). The full variable domain, in which reference TRBV15 and TRBJ1-4 provide the parts outside the CDR3, is DAMVIQNPRYQVTQFGKPVTLSCSQTLNHNVMYWYQQKSSQAPKLLFHYYDKDFNNEADTPDNFQSRRPNTSFCFLDIRSPGLGDTAMYLCATSESGTGKEKLFFGSGTQLSVL.

The J gene is TRBJ1-2, the V gene TRBV10-3, with unresolved D. The CDR3 has 13 amino acids. CDR1 and CDR2 from the germline V gene are ENHRY and SYGVKD. V lost 4 bases and J 4 bases, leaving 10 bases between the germline ends. DNA for the CDR3: TGTGCCATCAGTGGGGGTCAGTTCTATGGCTACACCTTC. Amino acid sequence: CAISGGQFYGYTF.

This rearrangement joins TRBV16 to TRBJ1-6; D is perhaps TRBD1 (6 bases). The CDR3 runs to 16 residues. V was shortened by 2 bases and J by 8 bases, with 16 bases between the two germline ends. The V gene's germline CDR1 is KGHSY and CDR2 FQNENV. CDR3: CASSQSLWTVDSPLHF. CDR3 bases: TGTGCCAGCAGCCAAAGCCTCTGGACAGTGGATTCACCCCTCCACTTT.

The V and J genes are TRBV5-1 and TRBJ1-2, with D tentatively TRBD1 (5 bases). V was shortened by 0 bases and J by 8 bases, with 14 bases between the two germline ends. Germline lookup yields CDR1 SGHRS and CDR2 YFSETQ. This CDR3 is 14 amino acids long. This CDR3 is CASSLERGSGGYTF. CDR3 coding DNA: TGCGCCAGCAGCTTGGAGCGGGGGTCGGGGGGCTACACCTTC.

The count of this clonotype is one. The V call is TRBV6-5, the J call TRBJ1-1, with D hard to call. V was clipped by 2 bases and J by 0 bases, with 7 bases between them. Germline V gene data show CDR1 as MNHEY and CDR2 as SVGAGI. This CDR3 comprises 14 residues. The CDR3 loop reads CASSYGEVNTEAFF. For the CDR3, the DNA is TGTGCCAGCAGTTACGGGGAGGTGAACACTGAAGCTTTCTTT.

The J gene is TRBJ1-1, the V gene TRBV4-2; D ambiguous. Germline V lookup: CDR1 LGHNA, CDR2 YNFKEQ. The CDR3 totals 14 residues. V gave up 1 base and J gave up 1 base, with 7 bases separating them. The CDR3, as DNA: TGTGCCAGCAGCCAAGGCCGAACGAACACTGAAGCTTTCTTT. Protein: CASSQGRTNTEAFF.

V usage is TRBV5-4 and J usage is TRBJ2-7, with TRBD2 matching over 9 bases. Germline lookup yields CDR1 SGHNT and CDR2 YYREEE (reference sequence). Trimming cost V 4 bases and J 1 base; bases outside gene matches: 15. This CDR3 has 18 residues. The CDR3 sequence: CASSPFLTSGGPSYEQYF. The CDR3 bases are TGTGCCAGCAGCCCCTTCCTGACCAGCGGGGGGCCATCCTACGAGCAGTACTTC.

This rearrangement joins TRBV6-5 to TRBJ2-1, with D possibly TRBD2 on 7 matching bases. The CDR3 is 14 amino acids. Germline V gene lookup returns CDR1 MNHEY and CDR2 SVGAGI. The V end lost 6 bases, the J end lost 4 bases, and 13 bases lay between the germline ends. CDR3 bases: TGTGCCAGCAGAAAGGGGGGGCTTTACAATGAGCAGTTCTTC. This translates into CASRKGGLYNEQFF.

This sequence joins TRBV27 and TRBJ2-7; 9 bases line up with TRBD2. CDR1 and CDR2 (germline): MNHEY, SMNVEV (reference sequence). V was clipped by 5 bases and J by 2 bases; unmatched bases: 7. This CDR3 spans 15 amino acids. CDR3 bases: TGTGCCAGCAGTGTACCGGGACTAGCAGCCTACGAGCAGTACTTC. The encoded protein is CASSVPGLAAYEQYF.

The chain recombines TRBV13 with TRBJ2-7, with 8 nucleotides matching TRBD1. Unmatched junction bases numbered 6, after V lost 2 bases and J lost 6 bases. The CDR3 covers 14 residues. The germline gives CDR1 PRHDT, CDR2 FYEKMQ (reference sequence). The CDR3 sequence: CASSLRQGISEQYF. CDR3 nucleotides: TGTGCCAGCAGCTTACGACAGGGGATTAGCGAGCAGTACTTC.

The chain carries TRBV18 and TRBJ1-1; perhaps TRBD1 as D (5 bases). V shed 3 bases and J shed 5 bases, with 16 bases lying between them. Germline loops: CDR1 KGHSH, CDR2 LQKENI. The CDR3 length is 15 residues. The CDR3 loop is CASSPSMGGETEAFF. DNA of the CDR3: TGTGCCAGCTCACCGTCCATGGGGGGGGAGACTGAAGCTTTCTTT.

The chain links TRBV2 to TRBJ2-3; no clear D. The length of the CDR3 is 11 residues. Germline-derived CDR1 and CDR2 are SNHLY and FYNNEI. Trimming shortened V by 4 bases and J by 5 bases, and 4 bases separated the two germline ends. CDR3 nucleotides: TGTGCCAGCAGTGGGCGAGATACGCAGTATTTT. It is translated as CASSGRDTQYF.

The gene calls are TRBV7-9 and TRBJ2-5; 10 bases align to TRBD1. V gave up 7 bases and J gave up 5 bases; unmatched junction bases: 7. This CDR3 is 14 amino acids long. The germline CDR1 and CDR2 sequences are SEHNR and FQNEAQ (reference sequence). In DNA form, the CDR3 reads TGTGCCAGCATGCTTGGACAGGGGGGGGAGACCCAGTACTTC. Translating it yields CASMLGQGGETQYF.